The 6 T cell receptor beta chains reported below all come from one sample, sequenced in a study of cytomegalovirus exposure and HLA in healthy donors. Use of 60 Vbeta and 13 Jbeta primers characterized the PCR. The repertoire was sequenced with immunoSEQ multiplex PCR; TCRdb's copy has only in-frame clones and lacks some. The table records 150,000 to 200,000 clones, about 79% of them present only once. Sequencing was carried out using PBMCs. The receptors shown here come from a man aged 45-65 years in good health and CMV-seropositive.

V gene TRBV6-5 combines with J gene TRBJ1-2; D is undetermined. Trimming removed 9 bases at V and 2 bases at J, with 13 bases between. The length of the CDR3 is 13 residues. Germline V gives CDR1 MNHEY, CDR2 SVGAGI. CDR3 bases: TGTGCCAGTTGGAGCCGCCCCAACTATGGCTACACCTTC. Its protein product is CASWSRPNYGYTF.

J is TRBJ2-2 and V is TRBV5-1, with 10 bases identical to TRBD2. J lost 2 bases, V lost 0 bases, and 7 bases had no gene match. The CDR3 runs 18 residues. Germline V gene lookup returns CDR1 SGHRS and CDR2 YFSETQ. This CDR3 is CASSLGGASGGNTGELFF. In nucleotides, the CDR3 is TGCGCCAGCAGCTTGGGTGGAGCTAGCGGGGGCAACACCGGGGAGCTGTTTTTT.

The chain uses TRBV13 and TRBJ2-3, with D possibly being TRBD2 (5 bases). The CDR3 is 16 residues long. V was cut by 1 base and J by 0 bases, with 11 bases left in between. Germline loops: CDR1 PRHDT, CDR2 FYEKMQ (reference sequence). This CDR3 is CASSLVSSSSTDTQYF. The CDR3 DNA reads TGTGCCAGCAGCTTAGTTTCTAGCAGTAGCACAGATACGCAGTATTTT.

The V call is TRBV6-5, the J call TRBJ1-1; D might be TRBD1 (6 bases). V was trimmed by 5 bases and J by 4 bases, leaving 11 bases between them. The CDR3 sequence is 13 residues long. CDR1 and CDR2 from the germline V gene are MNHEY and SVGAGI. The CDR3 DNA reads TGTGCCAGCAGTACAGGGCCTACCACTGAAGCTTTCTTT. Translation gives CASSTGPTTEAFF.

As to this clone: This same CDR3 is encoded by further DNA sequences in the sample. J is TRBJ1-2 and V is TRBV29-1, with 9 bases that match TRBD1. The germline V gene has CDR1 SQVTM and CDR2 ANQGSEA. CDR3 length equals 16 residues. Unmatched junction bases numbered 16, after V lost 6 bases and J lost 5 bases. CDR3 bases: TGCAGCGTCTCACAGGGGGGACAGGGCAGCTTGTATGGCTACACCTTC. This sequence encodes CSVSQGGQGSLYGYTF.

This clone has only one observation. V is TRBV11-2 and J is TRBJ1-2, with TRBD1 matching over 9 bases. Germline CDR1 SGHAT, CDR2 FQNNGV. This CDR3 spans 15 amino acids. Trimming at V came to 4 bases and at J to 3 bases, leaving 6 bases not matched to a gene. CDR3 loop: CASSSLDRGYYGYTF. The CDR3 DNA reads as TGTGCCAGCAGCTCGCTGGACAGGGGTTACTATGGCTACACCTTC. Looking up the rest from reference TRBV11-2 and TRBJ1-2 gives the full variable domain: EAGVAQSPRYKIIEKRQSVAFWCNPISGHATLYWYQQILGQGPKLLIQFQNNGVVDDSQLPKDRFSAERLKGVDSTLKIQPAKLEDSAVYLCASSSLDRGYYGYTFGSGTRLTVV.